These 29 T cell receptor beta chains originate from one sample sequenced in a study of T cell changes during pregnancy in multiple sclerosis. TCRdb keeps only in-frame clones here, not all; method: immunoSEQ multiplex PCR. The sample comprises roughly 50,000 clones, approximately 90% of which are singletons, and 6.5% to 8.5% rests with the top ten. The sequenced sample was CD8+ T cells from peripheral blood mononuclear cells, obtained in the second trimester of pregnancy. These receptors all stem from a female donor with multiple sclerosis, enrolled in a pregnancy study.

J is TRBJ2-7 and V is TRBV11-2; D is unresolved. Trimming removed 0 bases at V and 2 bases at J, with 8 bases between. CDR3 length: 14 amino acids. Germline V gives CDR1 SGHAT, CDR2 FQNNGV. CDR3 DNA: TGTGCCAGCAGCTTAGATCCCTCAGCCTACGAGCAGTACTTC. It translates to CASSLDPSAYEQYF.

This chain joins TRBV2 and TRBJ2-1; 7 bases align to TRBD2. The V gene's germline CDR1 is SNHLY and CDR2 FYNNEI. CDR3 size: 16 residues. Germline trimming cut 6 bases from V and 0 bases from J; bases unmatched to any gene: 8. CDR3 protein: CASSAWGGSSYNEQFF. CDR3 sequence (DNA): TGTGCCAGCAGCGCTTGGGGGGGGAGCTCCTACAATGAGCAGTTCTTC.

CDR3 DNA: TGTGCCAGCAGGATTACAAACTACAATGAGCAGTTCTTC. Its protein is CASRITNYNEQFF. This sequence joins TRBV27 and TRBJ2-1, with D unclear. Germline V gene data show CDR1 as MNHEY and CDR2 as SMNVEV (reference sequence). V lost 6 bases and J lost 3, with 9 bases in between. The CDR3 is made up of 13 amino acids.

The chain is built from TRBV6-5 and TRBJ2-7; D gene uncertain. This CDR3 has 14 residues. Between the trimmed V and J ends, which lost 0 bases and 2 bases, there was a span of 8 bases. Per the germline V gene, CDR1 is MNHEY and CDR2 is SVGAGI. DNA for the CDR3: TGTGCCAGCAGTTACTCGGCAGAAACCTACGAGCAGTACTTC. Translation: CASSYSAETYEQYF.

The rearrangement joins TRBV27 to TRBJ1-5; TRBD1 matches at 7 bases. Germline loops: CDR1 MNHEY, CDR2 SMNVEV (reference sequence). J gave up 7 bases and V 0 bases, and 9 bases lay outside the gene matches. This CDR3 is 16 amino acids long. CDR3: CASSLSAGTASQPQHF. The CDR3 nucleotides read TGTGCCAGCAGTTTATCGGCCGGGACAGCGAGCCAGCCCCAGCATTTT.

This clone was seen a few times. The rearrangement uses TRBV15 and TRBJ2-1; D call uncertain. Trimming took off 0 bases at V and 7 bases at J, with 10 bases between the two ends. Germline CDR1 LNHNV, CDR2 YYDKDF (reference sequence). CDR3 size: 14 residues. The CDR3 loop reads CATSRDRGVNEQFF. The CDR3 DNA follows: TGTGCCACCAGCAGAGATCGCGGCGTTAATGAGCAGTTCTTC.

The rearrangement uses TRBV7-3 and TRBJ2-2; 7 bases map to TRBD2. This CDR3 contains 19 residues. Looked up from germline, CDR1 is SGHTA and CDR2 is FQGTGA. V lost 8 bases, J lost 3 bases, and 21 bases stayed unmatched. The CDR3 sequence: CASGGPPQGAGVHTGELFF. The CDR3 bases are TGTGCCAGCGGCGGACCCCCCCAAGGGGCGGGGGTGCACACCGGGGAGCTGTTTTTT.

The rearrangement joins TRBV7-8 to TRBJ2-3; TRBD2 matches 8 bases. Germline lookup yields CDR1 SGHVS and CDR2 FQNEAQ. This CDR3 region has 14 residues. V shed 11 bases, J shed 0 bases, and the junction held 7 bases outside the gene matches. Written as DNA, the CDR3 is TGTGCCGGATCCGGGGGGGGTAGCACAGATACGCAGTATTTT. It yields the protein CAGSGGGSTDTQYF.

The CDR3 bases are TGTGCCAGCAGTTTATCGACCCGCGGGAGCGGGGAGCTGTTTTTT. As protein: CASSLSTRGSGELFF. The V call is TRBV27, the J call TRBJ2-2, with 7 bases lining up with TRBD2. The CDR3 has 15 amino acids. The V gene end was trimmed by 0 bases and the J gene end by 7 bases; junction bases not matched to a gene: 5. Germline V gene lookup returns CDR1 MNHEY and CDR2 SMNVEV (reference sequence).

The chain recombines TRBV29-1 with TRBJ2-7; possible D gene TRBD1, 6 bases. The germline V gene encodes CDR1 SQVTM and CDR2 ANQGSEA. The V gene lost 6 bases and the J gene lost 2 bases, with 17 bases spanning the gap. This CDR3 is built from 14 residues. Here the CDR3 reads CSVTPGQRTYEQYF. CDR3 DNA: TGCAGCGTGACCCCCGGACAGAGGACCTACGAGCAGTACTTC.

The chain uses TRBV27 and TRBJ1-5; no clear D gene. CDR3 size: 14 residues. Germline V CDR1 and CDR2: MNHEY, SMNVEV (reference sequence). V lost 6 bases and J lost 3, with 12 bases in between. This CDR3 reads CASRVRALNQPQHF. In DNA, the CDR3 is TGTGCCAGCAGGGTGCGGGCGCTCAATCAGCCCCAGCATTTT.

The V gene is TRBV15, the J gene TRBJ2-7, with D unclear. Trimming pared 0 bases from V and 5 bases from J, leaving 8 bases between. The CDR3 has 13 amino acids. Per germline, CDR1 LNHNV and CDR2 YYDKDF (reference sequence). CDR3 sequence: CATSREVENEQYF. CDR3 in DNA: TGTGCCACCAGCAGAGAGGTAGAAAACGAGCAGTACTTC.

In its sample, this clone was seen once. The chain is built from TRBV13 and TRBJ2-3; 7 positions match TRBD1. Per the germline V gene, CDR1 is PRHDT and CDR2 is FYEKMQ (reference sequence). V lost 1 base to trimming and J lost 2 bases; unmatched junction nucleotides: 6. This CDR3 is built from 16 residues. In nucleotides, the CDR3 is TGTGCCAGCAGCTTAGCTGAGGACAGGAACACAGATACGCAGTATTTT. Protein sequence: CASSLAEDRNTDTQYF.

The genes are TRBV9 and TRBJ2-3; TRBD1 matches at 7 bases. CDR1 SGDLS and CDR2 YYNGEE come from the germline V gene. The CDR3 is 17 residues long. Trimming took 1 base from V and 2 from J; bases not matched to a gene: 10. The CDR3 nucleotides are TGTGCCAGCAGCGTACCATCCGGGACAGTCAACACAGATACGCAGTATTTT. Its translation is CASSVPSGTVNTDTQYF.

The chain combines TRBV18 with TRBJ2-5; 12 bases align to TRBD1. CDR3 length equals 16 residues. Trimming took 0 bases from V and 5 from J; bases not matched to a gene: 4. CDR1 and CDR2 from the germline V gene are KGHSH and LQKENI. DNA for the CDR3: TGTGCCAGCTCACCACCCGGGACAGGGGGCAGTGAGACCCAGTACTTC. Protein product: CASSPPGTGGSETQYF.

A single count supports this clone. This chain connects TRBV7-9 to TRBJ1-1, with D perhaps matching TRBD1 (6 bases). V gave up 1 base and J gave up 6 bases, with 6 bases separating them. The CDR3 runs to 12 residues. Germline CDR1 and CDR2: SEHNR and FQNEAQ (reference sequence). CDR3 sequence (DNA): TGTGCCAGCAGCTTAGGGGGGCCTGAAGCTTTCTTT. This encodes CASSLGGPEAFF.

V and J are TRBV2 and TRBJ1-5, with D perhaps TRBD1 (6 bases). Germline assignment: CDR1 SNHLY and CDR2 FYNNEI. Between the trimmed V and J ends, which lost 8 bases and 0 bases, there was a span of 14 bases. CDR3 length: 15 amino acids. CDR3 amino acids: CASQQGPDSNQPQHF. CDR3 coding DNA: TGTGCCAGCCAACAGGGCCCCGATAGCAATCAGCCCCAGCATTTT.

The J gene is TRBJ2-2, the V gene TRBV9; tentatively, D is TRBD2 (5 bases). Trimming removed 2 bases at V and 4 bases at J, with 18 bases between. Germline V gives CDR1 SGDLS, CDR2 YYNGEE. The CDR3 consists of 17 residues. The chain's CDR3 is CASSVHRRRVSTGELFF. CDR3 coding DNA: TGTGCCAGCAGCGTCCACCGGAGGCGGGTGTCCACCGGGGAGCTGTTTTTT.

The table lists this clone with a count of one. This chain links TRBV7-9 with TRBJ1-2; D unclear. This CDR3 comprises 15 residues. Per germline, CDR1 SEHNR and CDR2 FQNEAQ (reference sequence). The germline V and J ends were trimmed by 1 base and 5 bases, with 14 bases remaining between them. The CDR3 coding sequence is TGTGCCAGCAGCTTAGGCAGTTTTGGTCCGTATGGCTACACCTTC. Its translation: CASSLGSFGPYGYTF.

The chain recombines TRBV7-9 with TRBJ1-2, with TRBD1 as a possible D gene (6 bases). The germline V and J ends were trimmed by 5 bases and 8 bases, with 21 bases remaining between them. The germline V gene encodes CDR1 SEHNR and CDR2 FQNEAQ (reference sequence). This CDR3 has 15 residues. CDR3 nucleotides: TGTGCCAGCAGCCCACAAAACAGGGAACTTGAAGGCTACACCTTC. This encodes CASSPQNRELEGYTF. Drawing the rest from reference TRBV7-9 and TRBJ1-2, the complete variable domain is DTGVSQNPRHKITKRGQNVTFRCDPISEHNRLYWYRQTLGQGPEFLTYFQNEAQLEKSRLLSDRFSAERPKGSFSTLEIQRTEQGDSAMYLCASSPQNRELEGYTFGSGTRLTVV.

The CDR3 loop reads CASSHRGESSNQPQHF. In DNA form, the CDR3 reads TGCGCCAGCAGCCACAGGGGTGAGTCTAGCAATCAGCCCCAGCATTTT. The gene calls are TRBV4-1 and TRBJ1-5; tentatively, D is TRBD1 (6 bases). The CDR3 sequence is 16 residues long. Per germline, CDR1 MGHRA and CDR2 YSYEKL. Trimming took 3 bases from V and 0 from J, leaving 12 bases between them.

This clone was seen a single time. The chain is built from TRBV6-1 and TRBJ2-1, with a weak D call TRBD1 (5 bases). Deletions cut 3 bases from V and 4 bases from J, with 13 bases between. CDR1 is MNHNS and CDR2 is SASEGT in the germline V gene. The length of the CDR3 is 15 residues. CDR3: CASSDDSKAYNEQFF. Written as DNA, the CDR3 is TGTGCCAGCAGTGATGACAGCAAGGCTTACAATGAGCAGTTCTTC.

The CDR3 is CASTRTGTYHEQYF. In DNA form, the CDR3 reads TGTGCCAGCACCCGGACAGGGACCTACCACGAGCAGTACTTC. The rearrangement uses TRBV27 and TRBJ2-7; 8 bases align to TRBD1. The CDR3 sequence is 14 residues long. Germline V CDR1 and CDR2: MNHEY, SMNVEV (reference sequence). Trimming removed 7 bases from V and 5 bases from J; junction bases left unmatched: 10.

The chain recombines TRBV30 with TRBJ2-5; 10 bases line up with TRBD2. V shed 5 bases and J 2 bases; nucleotides not matched to a gene: 8. The germline V gene has CDR1 GTSNPN and CDR2 SVGIG (reference sequence). This CDR3 comprises 15 residues. CDR3 sequence reads: CAWVLAGAVQETQYF. For the CDR3, the DNA is TGTGCCTGGGTTCTAGCGGGGGCCGTACAAGAGACCCAGTACTTC.

The chain is built from TRBV2 and TRBJ1-2; tentatively, D is TRBD1 (6 bases). CDR3 size: 14 residues. V dropped 10 bases and J dropped 6 bases, with 21 bases sitting between them. The V gene's germline CDR1 is SNHLY and CDR2 FYNNEI. The CDR3: CATYELRDMHGYTF. The CDR3 DNA sequence: TGTGCCACCTACGAACTCCGGGACATGCATGGCTACACCTTC.

CDR3 sequence reads: CASSYSGVGYEQYF. Written as DNA, the CDR3 is TGTGCCAGCAGTTACTCGGGCGTTGGATACGAGCAGTACTTC. The chain has TRBV6-5 and TRBJ2-7; no reliable D call. Germline V gene sequence: CDR1 MNHEY, CDR2 SVGAGI. CDR3 length: 14 residues. V shed 0 bases and J shed 4 bases, with 10 bases lying between them.

The rearrangement uses TRBV6-6 and TRBJ2-1, with D hard to call. CDR1 is MNHNY, CDR2 SVGAGI, per germline (reference sequence). The CDR3 totals 14 residues. Trimming left V 6 bases short and J 0 bases short, with 9 bases between. CDR3 residues: CASSLSGSYNEQFF. CDR3 DNA sequence: TGTGCCAGCAGCCTTTCAGGCTCCTACAATGAGCAGTTCTTC.

This clone occurred once. The chain couples TRBV6-5 to TRBJ2-1, with D tentatively TRBD1 (6 bases). From germline, CDR1 is MNHEY and CDR2 SVGAGI. V lost 6 bases and J 5 bases, leaving 11 bases between the germline ends. The CDR3 has 13 amino acids. DNA for the CDR3: TGTGCCAGCAGAGGGGACATCCACAATGAGCAGTTCTTC. Amino acid sequence: CASRGDIHNEQFF.

This rearrangement joins TRBV7-3 to TRBJ2-5; weak D call: TRBD2 (7 bases). Germline assignment: CDR1 SGHTA and CDR2 FQGTGA. V gave up 10 bases and J gave up 9 bases, with 24 bases separating them. The CDR3 runs 14 residues. The chain's CDR3 is CATLQGGGPEAQYF. The CDR3 DNA sequence: TGTGCCACTCTCCAAGGGGGGGGGCCAGAAGCCCAGTACTTC.